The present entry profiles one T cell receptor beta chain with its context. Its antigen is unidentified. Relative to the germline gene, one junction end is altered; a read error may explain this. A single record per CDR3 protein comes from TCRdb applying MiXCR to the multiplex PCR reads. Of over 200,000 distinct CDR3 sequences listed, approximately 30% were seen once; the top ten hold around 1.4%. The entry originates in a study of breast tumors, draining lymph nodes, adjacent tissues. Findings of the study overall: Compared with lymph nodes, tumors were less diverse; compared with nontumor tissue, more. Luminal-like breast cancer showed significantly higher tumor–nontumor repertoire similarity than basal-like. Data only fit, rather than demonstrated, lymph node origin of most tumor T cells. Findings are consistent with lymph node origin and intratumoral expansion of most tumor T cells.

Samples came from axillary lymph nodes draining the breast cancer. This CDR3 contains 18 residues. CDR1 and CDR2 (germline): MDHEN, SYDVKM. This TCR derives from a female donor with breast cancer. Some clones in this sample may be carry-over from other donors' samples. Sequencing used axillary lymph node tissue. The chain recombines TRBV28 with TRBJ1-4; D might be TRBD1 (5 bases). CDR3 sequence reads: CASSGSGGVDSTKEKLFF. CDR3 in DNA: TGCGCCAGCAGCGGGTCGGGGGGGGTTGATTCAACTAAAGAAAAACTGTTTTTT.